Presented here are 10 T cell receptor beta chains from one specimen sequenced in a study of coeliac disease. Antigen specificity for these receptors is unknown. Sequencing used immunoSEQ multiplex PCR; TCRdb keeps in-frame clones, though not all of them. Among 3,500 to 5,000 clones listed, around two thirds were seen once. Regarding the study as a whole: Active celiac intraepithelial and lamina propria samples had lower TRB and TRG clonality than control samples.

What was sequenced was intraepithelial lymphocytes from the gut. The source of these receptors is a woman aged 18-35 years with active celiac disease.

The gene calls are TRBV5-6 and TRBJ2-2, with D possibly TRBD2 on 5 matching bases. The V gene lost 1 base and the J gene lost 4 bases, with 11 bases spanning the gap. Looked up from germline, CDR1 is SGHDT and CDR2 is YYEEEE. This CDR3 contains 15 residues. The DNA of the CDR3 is TGTGCCAGCAGCTTGAGGGCGGGTGGCACCGGGGAGCTGTTTTTT. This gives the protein CASSLRAGGTGELFF.

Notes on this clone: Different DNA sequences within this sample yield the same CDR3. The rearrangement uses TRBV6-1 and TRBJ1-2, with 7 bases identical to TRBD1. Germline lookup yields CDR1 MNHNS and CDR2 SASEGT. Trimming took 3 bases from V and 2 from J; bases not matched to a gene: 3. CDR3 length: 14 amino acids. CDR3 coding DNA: TGTGCCAGCAGTGAGGGGGGACAGAACTATGGCTACACCTTC. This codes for CASSEGGQNYGYTF.

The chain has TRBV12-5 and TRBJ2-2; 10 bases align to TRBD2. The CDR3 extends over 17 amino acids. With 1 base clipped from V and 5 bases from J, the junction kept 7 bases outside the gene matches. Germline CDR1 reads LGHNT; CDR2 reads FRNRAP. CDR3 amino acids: CASGLGLAGVGTGELFF. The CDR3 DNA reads TGTGCTAGTGGTTTGGGCCTAGCGGGAGTTGGTACCGGGGAGCTGTTTTTT.

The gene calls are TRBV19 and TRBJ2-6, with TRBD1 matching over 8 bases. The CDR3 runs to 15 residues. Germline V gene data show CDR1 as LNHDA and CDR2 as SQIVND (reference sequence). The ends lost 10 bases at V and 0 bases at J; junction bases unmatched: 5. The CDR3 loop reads CAIGQGVSGANVLTF. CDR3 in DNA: TGTGCCATCGGACAGGGTGTCTCTGGGGCCAACGTCCTGACTTTC.

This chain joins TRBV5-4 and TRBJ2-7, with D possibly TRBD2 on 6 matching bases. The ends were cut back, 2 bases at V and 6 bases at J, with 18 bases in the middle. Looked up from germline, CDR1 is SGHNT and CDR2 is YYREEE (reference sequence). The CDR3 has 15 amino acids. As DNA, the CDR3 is TGTGCCAGCAGCTTAAATTGGTTCGCGGGGACCGAGCAGTACTTC. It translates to CASSLNWFAGTEQYF.

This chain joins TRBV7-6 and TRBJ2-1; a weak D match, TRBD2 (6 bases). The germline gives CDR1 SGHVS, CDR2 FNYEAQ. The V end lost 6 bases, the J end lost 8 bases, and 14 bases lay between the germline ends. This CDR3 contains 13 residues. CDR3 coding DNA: TGTGCCAGCAGTACGCTGGAGGGGTATGAGCAGTTCTTC. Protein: CASSTLEGYEQFF.

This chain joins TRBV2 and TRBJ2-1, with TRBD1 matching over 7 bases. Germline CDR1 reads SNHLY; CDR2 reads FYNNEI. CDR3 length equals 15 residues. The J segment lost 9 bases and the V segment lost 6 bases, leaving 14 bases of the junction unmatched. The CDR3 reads CASSIDRERYGEQFF. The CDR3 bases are TGTGCCAGCAGCATCGACAGGGAGCGGTACGGTGAGCAGTTCTTC.

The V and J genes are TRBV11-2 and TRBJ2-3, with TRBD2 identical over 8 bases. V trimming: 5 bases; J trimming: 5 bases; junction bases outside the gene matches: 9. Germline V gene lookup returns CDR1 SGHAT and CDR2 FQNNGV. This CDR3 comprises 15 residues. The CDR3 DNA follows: TGTGCCAGCAGCCCCCGTTCGGGGGGGGTAGATACGCAGTATTTT. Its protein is CASSPRSGGVDTQYF.

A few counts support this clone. CDR3 region: CASSTGTRGLANTEAFF. The CDR3 DNA reads as TGTGCCAGCAGTACCGGGACCAGGGGTTTAGCGAACACTGAAGCTTTCTTT. V and J are TRBV28 and TRBJ1-1; perhaps TRBD1 as D (6 bases). Germline V CDR1 and CDR2: MDHEN, SYDVKM. The V end was cut by 5 bases, the J end by 1 base, with 20 bases between. There are 17 residues in the CDR3.

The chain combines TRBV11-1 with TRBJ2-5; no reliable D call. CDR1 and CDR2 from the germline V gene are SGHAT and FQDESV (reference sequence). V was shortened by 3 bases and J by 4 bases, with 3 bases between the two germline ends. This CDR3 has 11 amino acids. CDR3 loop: CASSFGETQYF. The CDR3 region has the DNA TGTGCCAGCAGCTTCGGAGAGACCCAGTACTTC.